A selection of T cell receptor beta chains follows, all from one sample in a study of CD8 T cells in Susac syndrome. MiXCR was run by TCRdb on the immunoSEQ multiplex PCR reads, yielding one entry per CDR3 protein. Of 170,000 or so distinct CDR3 sequences in the sample, approximately 94% were seen once. What was sequenced was CD4+ T cells from PBMCs. Every receptor here comes from a human donor with Susac syndrome. Each CDR3 is given with its conserved first and last residue. Each record gives: CDR3 length, J gene, D gene, clone size, V gene, CDR3 DNA, CDR3 protein. D genes are given only for firm matches. Size tells how often a clone was seen (once, few, many) or the class of an expanded clone, and some rows leave it out.

length: 15; J: TRBJ2-1; D: TRBD1; size: .; V: TRBV12-3/TRBV12-4; DNA: TGTGCCAGCAGTGATCAGGGGGTTTTCTACAATGAGCAGTTCTTC; CDR3: CASSDQGVFYNEQFF
length: 14; J: TRBJ2-7; D: .; size: .; V: TRBV30; DNA: TGTGCCTGGGCCCCGGGGGGCTTCTCCTACGAGCAGTACTTC; CDR3: CAWAPGGFSYEQYF
length: 13; J: TRBJ2-1; D: .; size: once; V: TRBV29-1; DNA: TGCAGCGTTGACCTCACGGCCTACAATGAGCAGTTCTTC; CDR3: CSVDLTAYNEQFF
length: 14; J: TRBJ2-3; D: .; size: .; V: TRBV25-1; DNA: TGTGCCAGCAGTGTGGGAATCAGCACAGATACGCAGTATTTT; CDR3: CASSVGISTDTQYF
length: 16; J: TRBJ1-1; D: .; size: .; V: TRBV27; DNA: TGTGCCAGCAGCCCTAACCTCGGGACGGGGAACACTGAAGCTTTCTTT; CDR3: CASSPNLGTGNTEAFF
length: 12; J: TRBJ1-1; D: .; size: .; V: TRBV28; DNA: TGTGCCAGCAGTTTTGGATACAAGGAAGCTTTCTTT; CDR3: CASSFGYKEAFF
length: 13; J: TRBJ1-5; D: .; size: .; V: TRBV7-8; DNA: TGTGCCAGCAGCTTAGACCCGCATCAGCCCCAGCATTTT; CDR3: CASSLDPHQPQHF
length: 15; J: TRBJ2-5; D: TRBD1; size: .; V: TRBV7-9; DNA: TGTGCCAGCAGCCGGACAGGGAGCGGTACGGAGACCCAGTACTTC; CDR3: CASSRTGSGTETQYF
length: 15; J: TRBJ2-4; D: TRBD2; size: .; V: TRBV30; DNA: TGTGCCTGGATCCAAGCCGGGACTAGCGGCAACATTCAGTACTTC; CDR3: CAWIQAGTSGNIQYF
length: 15; J: TRBJ1-2; D: TRBD1; size: .; V: TRBV7-9; DNA: TGTGCCAGCAGCTCAGAGACAGGGATCGTAGATGGCTACACCTTC; CDR3: CASSSETGIVDGYTF
length: 12; J: TRBJ2-7; D: TRBD2; size: .; V: TRBV30; DNA: TGTGCCTGGGGGACTAGCGGTTACGAGCAGTACTTC; CDR3: CAWGTSGYEQYF
length: 16; J: TRBJ2-7; D: TRBD1; size: .; V: TRBV12-3/TRBV12-4; DNA: TGTGCCAGCAGTCCTCAGGACAGGGAAGGGGGCTACGAGCAGTACTTC; CDR3: CASSPQDREGGYEQYF
length: 13; J: TRBJ2-3; D: .; size: .; V: TRBV7-2; DNA: TGTGCCAGCAATACGTACCTCACAGATACGCAGTATTTT; CDR3: CASNTYLTDTQYF
length: 12; J: TRBJ2-5; D: .; size: .; V: TRBV30; DNA: TGTGCCTGCTCCTCAGGGGTTGAGACCCAGTACTTC; CDR3: CACSSGVETQYF
length: 17; J: TRBJ2-2; D: .; size: .; V: TRBV4-3; DNA: TGCGCCAGCAGCCAAGCGGGAACCCTCTCTAACACCGGGGAGCTGTTTTTT; CDR3: CASSQAGTLSNTGELFF
length: 15; J: TRBJ2-7; D: TRBD1; size: .; V: TRBV5-1; DNA: TGCGCCAGCAGCACTCGACCGGGACAGGACTACGAGCAGTACTTC; CDR3: CASSTRPGQDYEQYF
length: 13; J: TRBJ1-4; D: .; size: .; V: TRBV3-1; DNA: TGTGCCAGCAGCCAAGAGGGCTATGAAAAACTGTTTTTT; CDR3: CASSQEGYEKLFF
length: 13; J: TRBJ2-1; D: .; size: .; V: TRBV29-1; DNA: TGCAGCGTTCGGGACACCCTCTACAATGAGCAGTTCTTC; CDR3: CSVRDTLYNEQFF
length: 16; J: TRBJ2-1; D: .; size: .; V: TRBV5-1; DNA: TGCGCCAGCAGCCAAGGGAGGGGGAGCTCCTACAATGAGCAGTTCTTC; CDR3: CASSQGRGSSYNEQFF
length: 14; J: TRBJ2-5; D: .; size: once; V: TRBV12-3/TRBV12-4; DNA: TGTGCCAGCACCGATGGGACGGGGCAGCAGACCCAGTACTTC; CDR3: CASTDGTGQQTQYF
length: 13; J: TRBJ1-2; D: .; size: .; V: TRBV11-1; DNA: TGTGCCAGCAGCTTAACCTCAACCCATGGCTACACCTTC; CDR3: CASSLTSTHGYTF
length: 15; J: TRBJ1-1; D: TRBD1; size: .; V: TRBV27; DNA: TGTGCCAGCAGTTCGGGACAGGCGGGATACACTGAAGCTTTCTTT; CDR3: CASSSGQAGYTEAFF
length: 18; J: TRBJ1-2; D: TRBD1; size: .; V: TRBV6-1; DNA: TGTGCCAGCCTTCCTAGGGCCGGGACAGGGGGCCCCGCGGCGGGCTACACCTTC; CDR3: CASLPRAGTGGPAAGYTF
length: 15; J: TRBJ1-1; D: .; size: .; V: TRBV20-1; DNA: TGCAGTGCTCCCTCCCCGGGTCAGGCGAACACTGAAGCTTTCTTT; CDR3: CSAPSPGQANTEAFF
length: 14; J: TRBJ2-5; D: .; size: .; V: TRBV25-1; DNA: TGTGCCAGCACCGAGGGGGGGATTGGGGAGACCCAGTACTTC; CDR3: CASTEGGIGETQYF
length: 12; J: TRBJ1-2; D: .; size: .; V: TRBV30; DNA: TGTGCCTGGATTGAAATTTCCTATGGCTACACCTTC; CDR3: CAWIEISYGYTF
length: 14; J: TRBJ1-6; D: .; size: .; V: TRBV2; DNA: TGTGCCAGCAGTGAAACCCGTCACCGTGCACCCCTCCACTTT; CDR3: CASSETRHRAPLHF
length: 20; J: TRBJ2-4; D: TRBD2; size: .; V: TRBV4-3; DNA: TGCGCCAGCAGCCAAGTACCCTCCGGGACTAGCGGGGGGATGGGAAACATTCAGTACTTC; CDR3: CASSQVPSGTSGGMGNIQYF
length: 14; J: TRBJ2-2; D: .; size: .; V: TRBV7-9; DNA: TGTGCCAGCAGCACACGACAGATCACCGGGGAGCTGTTTTTT; CDR3: CASSTRQITGELFF
length: 11; J: TRBJ2-5; D: .; size: .; V: TRBV20-1; DNA: TGCAGTGCTACCCCAGCCGAGACCCAGTACTTC; CDR3: CSATPAETQYF
length: 16; J: TRBJ2-2; D: .; size: .; V: TRBV5-1; DNA: TGCGCCAGCAGCTTCGGGGGACGGACGAACACCGGGGAGCTGTTTTTT; CDR3: CASSFGGRTNTGELFF
length: 14; J: TRBJ2-5; D: .; size: .; V: TRBV5-6; DNA: TGTGCCAGCAGCTTGGGACGGAGAGGGGGGACCCAGTACTTC; CDR3: CASSLGRRGGTQYF
length: 15; J: TRBJ1-5; D: TRBD1; size: .; V: TRBV18; DNA: TGTGCCAGCTCCCCAGGAGGACAGGGTTATCAGCCCCAGCATTTT; CDR3: CASSPGGQGYQPQHF
length: 13; J: TRBJ2-5; D: .; size: few; V: TRBV7-2; DNA: TGTGCCAGCAGCTTATATTCACAAGAGACCCAGTACTTC; CDR3: CASSLYSQETQYF
length: 15; J: TRBJ2-3; D: TRBD2; size: .; V: TRBV10-3; DNA: TGTGCCATCTCGTTGACTAGCGGGAGTACAGATACGCAGTATTTT; CDR3: CAISLTSGSTDTQYF
length: 13; J: TRBJ2-3; D: .; size: .; V: TRBV7-8; DNA: TGTGCCAGCACGAGGCTCGGGGAAGATACGCAGTATTTT; CDR3: CASTRLGEDTQYF
length: 15; J: TRBJ1-1; D: TRBD1; size: .; V: TRBV30; DNA: TGTGCCTGGAACCGGGACAGGGGCTGGAACACTGAAGCTTTCTTT; CDR3: CAWNRDRGWNTEAFF
length: 13; J: TRBJ2-5; D: .; size: once; V: TRBV27; DNA: TGTGCCAGCAGTTCATCCGGGCCCGCGGCCCAGTACTTC; CDR3: CASSSSGPAAQYF
length: 15; J: TRBJ2-7; D: .; size: .; V: TRBV4-1; DNA: TGCGCCAGCAGCCAAGATCTTTCGGCTTCCTACGAGCAGTACTTC; CDR3: CASSQDLSASYEQYF
length: 14; J: TRBJ2-3; D: TRBD1; size: .; V: TRBV5-4; DNA: TGTGCCAGCAGCCGGACAGGGCCCGCAGATACGCAGTATTTT; CDR3: CASSRTGPADTQYF
length: 14; J: TRBJ2-3; D: .; size: .; V: TRBV28; DNA: TGTGCCAGCAGTCTCGGCGGGAATCCAGATACGCAGTATTTT; CDR3: CASSLGGNPDTQYF